The 32 T cell receptor beta chains given below trace back to one sample, sequenced in a study of blood T cell repertoires in COVID-19. Profiled with immunoSEQ multiplex PCR; TCRdb holds only in-frame clones, not every one. The data hold 90,000 or so clones, with 83% observed a single time. Sequencing used peripheral blood. The receptors were sampled from a human donor in a cohort sampled during active COVID-19.

The chain uses TRBV28 and TRBJ1-1; TRBD1 might be the D (6 bases). Germline V gene sequence: CDR1 MDHEN, CDR2 SYDVKM. Trimming stripped 7 bases from V and 2 bases from J, with 14 bases between. There are 14 residues in the CDR3. In nucleotides, the CDR3 is TGTGCCAGCAACTGGGGGGGGCGAAACACTGAAGCTTTCTTT. This codes for CASNWGGRNTEAFF.

The chain combines TRBV7-2 with TRBJ2-7, with 9 bases aligning to TRBD1. The CDR3 length is 14 residues. V lost 4 bases, J lost 2 bases, and 3 bases stayed unmatched. In germline, CDR1 is SGHTA, CDR2 FQGNSA. The CDR3 coding sequence is TGTGCCAGCAGCTCACAGGGGGCACCCTACGAGCAGTACTTC. Encoded protein: CASSSQGAPYEQYF.

This clone was observed a few times. As DNA, the CDR3 is TGCGCCAGCAGCCAAAATGCTAGAACAGGGCTGAACACTGAAGCTTTCTTT. Protein product: CASSQNARTGLNTEAFF. The chain employs TRBV5-1 and TRBJ1-1; tentative D call: TRBD1 (6 bases). There are 17 residues in the CDR3. Germline lookup yields CDR1 SGHRS and CDR2 YFSETQ. V dropped 4 bases and J dropped 0 bases, with 19 bases sitting between them.

The rearrangement joins TRBV4-1 to TRBJ2-5, with D perhaps matching TRBD1 (5 bases). The CDR3 is 14 residues long. V gave up 1 base and J gave up 4 bases, with 10 bases separating them. CDR1 is MGHRA and CDR2 is YSYEKL in the germline V gene. The CDR3 DNA reads TGCGCCAGCAGCCAAGTCCAGGGCCGAGAGACCCAGTACTTC. This translates into CASSQVQGRETQYF.

Comments on this clone: This specimen includes other DNA sequences encoding the same CDR3. The V gene is TRBV5-1, the J gene TRBJ1-1; TRBD1 agrees at 8 bases. Germline CDR1 SGHRS, CDR2 YFSETQ. This CDR3 contains 13 residues. V was clipped by 4 bases and J by 8 bases; unmatched bases: 7. CDR3 bases: TGCGCCAGCAGCCTTGAAGGACAGGGCGAAGCTTTCTTT. Encoded protein: CASSLEGQGEAFF.

J is TRBJ2-1 and V is TRBV28, with TRBD2 identical over 7 bases. The CDR3 contains 14 residues. CDR1 and CDR2 (germline): MDHEN, SYDVKM. V dropped 6 bases and J dropped 8; count of bases not matched to a gene: 10. CDR3 residues: CASSPWTRLDEQFF. The CDR3 DNA reads TGTGCCAGCAGCCCGTGGACTAGATTGGATGAGCAGTTCTTC.

This chain uses TRBV4-1 with TRBJ2-1; 9 bases line up with TRBD2. V dropped 0 bases and J dropped 7; count of bases not matched to a gene: 16. The CDR3 runs 19 residues. From germline, CDR1 is MGHRA and CDR2 YSYEKL. CDR3 DNA sequence: TGCGCCAGCAGCCAAGATCCGGCTAGCGGGGTACTCGGACGGAATGAGCAGTTCTTC. This gives the protein CASSQDPASGVLGRNEQFF.

V gene TRBV10-2 combines with J gene TRBJ2-3, with TRBD2 matching over 7 bases. Looked up from germline, CDR1 is WSHSY and CDR2 is SAAADI. The junction had 3 bases not matched to a gene; V was cut back by 0 bases and J by 3 bases. This CDR3 has 15 residues. In DNA, the CDR3 is TGCGCCAGCAGTGAGTCATCGGGAGGAACAGATACGCAGTATTTT. Its protein product is CASSESSGGTDTQYF.

The chain carries TRBV6-1 and TRBJ1-3, with D possibly TRBD1 on 5 matching bases. The CDR3 consists of 16 residues. Germline V gives CDR1 MNHNS, CDR2 SASEGT. Deletions cut 0 bases from V and 0 bases from J, with 9 bases between. The DNA for the CDR3 is TGTGCCAGCAGTGAAGCAGGGGCAAGCTCTGGAAACACCATATATTTT. This sequence encodes CASSEAGASSGNTIYF.

The table lists this clone with a count of one. This chain joins TRBV29-1 and TRBJ1-4, with D maybe TRBD1 (5 bases). Per the germline V gene, CDR1 is SQVTM and CDR2 is ANQGSEA. V was clipped by 5 bases and J by 6 bases, with 7 bases between them. The CDR3 sequence is 11 residues long. The CDR3 DNA follows: TGCAGCGTTTTCAGGGATGAAAAACTGTTTTTT. Its protein is CSVFRDEKLFF. Based on the CDR3 plus reference TRBV29-1 and TRBJ1-4, the full variable domain is SAVISQKPSRDICQRGTSLTIQCQVDSQVTMMFWYRQQPGQSLTLIATANQGSEATYESGFVIDKFPISRPNLTFSTLTVSNMSPEDSSIYLCSVFRDEKLFFGSGTQLSVL.

Here the CDR3 reads CASSENIGQLYEQYF. CDR3 bases: TGTGCCAGCAGTGAAAATATAGGACAGTTATACGAGCAGTACTTC. V gene TRBV6-1 combines with J gene TRBJ2-7; a possible D gene is TRBD1 (6 bases). The CDR3 runs to 15 residues. Deletions cut 2 bases from V and 4 bases from J, with 15 bases between. Germline CDR1 MNHNS, CDR2 SASEGT.

This clone came up once. This chain links TRBV5-1 with TRBJ1-6; TRBD1 agrees at 8 bases. The V and J ends lost 0 bases and 5 bases, in that order; junction bases with no gene match: 1. The CDR3 length is 15 residues. The germline gives CDR1 SGHRS, CDR2 YFSETQ. CDR3 DNA sequence: TGCGCCAGCAGCTTGGGGACAGGGAATAATTCACCCCTCCACTTT. Its translation is CASSLGTGNNSPLHF.

V gene TRBV6-6 combines with J gene TRBJ2-2, with 7 bases lining up with TRBD1. The germline V gene encodes CDR1 MNHNY and CDR2 SVGAGI (reference sequence). CDR3 length: 15 amino acids. V gave up 6 bases and J gave up 4 bases; unmatched junction bases: 8. The CDR3: CASSPPGQPTGELFF. In DNA, the CDR3 is TGTGCCAGCAGCCCTCCGGGACAGCCCACCGGGGAGCTGTTTTTT.

The genes are TRBV5-6 and TRBJ1-3, with unresolved D. There are 14 residues in the CDR3. Per the germline V gene, CDR1 is SGHDT and CDR2 is YYEEEE. V lost 6 bases, J lost 0 bases, and 10 bases lay in between. CDR3 nucleotides: TGTGCCAGCAATTACCGGAGCTCTGGAAACACCATATATTTT. This sequence encodes CASNYRSSGNTIYF.

The chain is built from TRBV9 and TRBJ1-4; 8 bases are shared with TRBD1. The CDR3 totals 15 residues. V was clipped by 4 bases and J by 5 bases; unmatched bases: 7. Germline V gene lookup returns CDR1 SGDLS and CDR2 YYNGEE. CDR3: CASSTHRGENEKLFF. CDR3 in DNA: TGTGCCAGCAGCACCCACAGGGGGGAAAATGAAAAACTGTTTTTT.

The chain uses TRBV10-2 and TRBJ1-5; 8 positions agree with TRBD1. Germline-derived CDR1 and CDR2 are WSHSY and SAAADI. V lost 4 bases to trimming and J lost 1 base; unmatched junction nucleotides: 0. The CDR3 is 14 amino acids. The chain's CDR3 is CASSGDRSNQPQHF. CDR3 coding DNA: TGCGCCAGCAGTGGGGACAGGAGCAATCAGCCCCAGCATTTT.

The gene calls are TRBV25-1 and TRBJ2-7; 9 bases agree with TRBD2. The V and J ends lost 3 bases and 5 bases, in that order; junction bases with no gene match: 5. The CDR3 is 14 amino acids. Germline V lookup: CDR1 MGHDK, CDR2 SYGVNS. CDR3 residues: CASSDLAGPDEQYF. CDR3 nucleotide sequence: TGTGCCAGCAGTGACCTAGCGGGGCCTGACGAGCAGTACTTC.

This clone was counted only a few times. The gene calls are TRBV7-2 and TRBJ2-4; TRBD2 aligns across 7 bases. The CDR3 contains 16 residues. Germline trimming cut 5 bases from V and 1 base from J; bases unmatched to any gene: 8. Germline V gene lookup returns CDR1 SGHTA and CDR2 FQGNSA. CDR3 region: CASSGQGGFAKNIQYF. The DNA of the CDR3 is TGTGCCAGCAGCGGCCAGGGAGGGTTCGCCAAAAACATTCAGTACTTC.

The chain couples TRBV30 to TRBJ1-6; no reliable D call. Germline CDR1 and CDR2: GTSNPN and SVGIG (reference sequence). CDR3 length: 15 residues. The V gene lost 0 bases and the J gene lost 8 bases, with 14 bases spanning the gap. The CDR3: CAWSVTGFEDSPLHF. The DNA of the CDR3 is TGTGCCTGGAGTGTAACGGGGTTTGAGGATTCACCCCTCCACTTT.

The V gene is TRBV24-1, the J gene TRBJ2-3; possible D gene TRBD2, 6 bases. This CDR3 has 13 amino acids. The germline V and J ends were trimmed by 12 bases and 2 bases, with 14 bases remaining between them. The V gene's germline CDR1 is KGHDR and CDR2 SFDVKD. The CDR3, as DNA: TGTGCCGCCGGTCGGCGGGACACAGATACGCAGTATTTT. Amino acid sequence: CAAGRRDTDTQYF.

This chain links TRBV19 with TRBJ1-5, with 9 positions matching TRBD1. The CDR3 runs 15 residues. Germline loops: CDR1 LNHDA, CDR2 SQIVND (reference sequence). Trimming at V came to 4 bases and at J to 7 bases, leaving 8 bases not matched to a gene. CDR3 sequence (DNA): TGTGCCAGTAGTACCCAGACAGGGGGTAACCAGCCCCAGCATTTT. Translating gives CASSTQTGGNQPQHF.

The chain joins TRBV10-3 to TRBJ2-7; 11 bases are a match to TRBD2. Germline assignment: CDR1 ENHRY and CDR2 SYGVKD. Losses at the gene ends were 3 bases for V and 0 bases for J; bases not matched to a gene: 25. The CDR3 contains 23 residues. This CDR3 is CAISDMGTSGATQPISSSYEQYF. CDR3 DNA sequence: TGTGCCATCAGTGATATGGGGACTAGCGGAGCAACTCAGCCGATATCGAGCTCCTACGAGCAGTACTTC.

The chain links TRBV30 to TRBJ2-7; a weak D match, TRBD1 (7 bases). V dropped 3 bases and J dropped 5 bases, with 14 bases sitting between them. The CDR3 is made up of 13 amino acids. Germline lookup yields CDR1 GTSNPN and CDR2 SVGIG (reference sequence). This CDR3 reads CAWRPGGIDEQYF. The CDR3 region has the DNA TGTGCCTGGAGGCCAGGGGGGATTGACGAGCAGTACTTC. Full variable domain (outside the CDR3, taken from reference TRBV30 and TRBJ2-7): SQTIHQWPATLVQPVGSPLSLECTVEGTSNPNLYWYRQAAGRGLQLLFYSVGIGQISSEVPQNLSASRPQDRQFILSSKKLLLSDSGFYLCAWRPGGIDEQYFGPGTRLTVT.

This clone was detected only once. The genes are TRBV12-3 or TRBV12-4 and TRBJ1-1; D not certain. V lost 3 bases and J lost 3, with 8 bases in between. The CDR3 has 13 residues. CDR3 nucleotides: TGTGCCAGCAGTTTGAGTCGAGACACTGAAGCTTTCTTT. Its translation: CASSLSRDTEAFF.

The chain is built from TRBV7-6 and TRBJ1-6; TRBD1 agrees at 9 bases. J was trimmed by 13 bases and V by 3 bases; bases with no gene match: 7. CDR3 length: 14 residues. In germline, CDR1 is SGHVS, CDR2 FNYEAQ. As DNA, the CDR3 is TGTGCCAGCAGCTTGGGACAGGGAGGGAGTCCCCTCCACTTT. The encoded protein is CASSLGQGGSPLHF.

This rearrangement joins TRBV12-3 or TRBV12-4 to TRBJ2-3; D might be TRBD1 (5 bases). This CDR3 has 13 residues. Trimming left V 6 bases short and J 2 bases short, with 9 bases between. The CDR3 spells CASRVQDTDTQYF. Written as DNA, the CDR3 is TGTGCCAGCAGGGTACAGGACACAGATACGCAGTATTTT.

The V and J genes are TRBV6-5 and TRBJ2-1, with D perhaps TRBD2 (6 bases). Trimming cost V 7 bases and J 5 bases, with 18 bases left between them. The CDR3 is made up of 15 amino acids. Germline V gives CDR1 MNHEY, CDR2 SVGAGI. The CDR3 bases are TGTGCCAGCAACCGGATGTTGGGCGGGGACAATGAGCAGTTCTTC. Residues: CASNRMLGGDNEQFF.

The chain recombines TRBV20-1 with TRBJ2-3; 10 bases are a match to TRBD2. The trim removed 3 bases at V and 4 bases at J, leaving 7 bases unmatched. Germline CDR1 and CDR2: DFQATT and SNEGSKA (reference sequence). The length of the CDR3 is 15 residues. The CDR3 DNA reads as TGCAGTGCTAGTTCCCAGCGGGAGGGCGCAGATACGCAGTATTTT. Translating it yields CSASSQREGADTQYF.

V usage is TRBV10-3 and J usage is TRBJ1-3; no clear D. CDR3 length: 15 amino acids. CDR1 and CDR2 (germline): ENHRY, SYGVKD. V was pared by 3 bases and J by 0 bases, with 9 bases between. The DNA for the CDR3 is TGTGCCATCAGTGACGGTAAATTCTCTGGAAACACCATATATTTT. It codes for CAISDGKFSGNTIYF.

This clone appeared a single time. The V and J genes are TRBV18 and TRBJ2-6, with D maybe TRBD1 (6 bases). The CDR3 sequence is 18 residues long. Looked up from germline, CDR1 is KGHSH and CDR2 is LQKENI. The V and J ends lost 0 bases and 0 bases respectively, with 12 bases between them. CDR3 amino acids: CASSPPGGSNSGANVLTF. The CDR3 nucleotides read TGTGCCAGCTCACCACCAGGGGGATCAAACTCTGGGGCCAACGTCCTGACTTTC.

The chain employs TRBV3-1 (or the pseudogene TRBV3-2) and TRBJ2-5, with 9 bases fitting TRBD2. From germline, CDR1 is LGHDT and CDR2 YNNKEL (reference sequence). The V gene end was trimmed by 2 bases and the J gene end by 4 bases; junction bases not matched to a gene: 11. CDR3 length: 17 amino acids. The DNA for the CDR3 is TGTGCCAGCAGCCAATTTGGTAGCGGGAGTGTTAGAGAGACCCAGTACTTC. Encoded protein: CASSQFGSGSVRETQYF.

The V and J genes are TRBV7-2 and TRBJ2-3, with 12 bases aligning to TRBD2. J gave up 5 bases and V 4 bases, and 7 bases lay outside the gene matches. CDR3 length: 16 residues. Germline V gives CDR1 SGHTA, CDR2 FQGNSA. The CDR3 nucleotides read TGTGCCAGCAGCTCCACTTCGACTAGCGGGGGAGATACGCAGTATTTT. It yields the protein CASSSTSTSGGDTQYF. Drawing the rest from reference TRBV7-2 and TRBJ2-3, the complete variable domain is GAGVSQSPSNKVTEKGKDVELRCDPISGHTALYWYRQSLGQGLEFLIYFQGNSAPDKSGLPSDRFSAERTGGSVSTLTIQRTQQEDSAVYLCASSSTSTSGGDTQYFGPGTRLTVL.